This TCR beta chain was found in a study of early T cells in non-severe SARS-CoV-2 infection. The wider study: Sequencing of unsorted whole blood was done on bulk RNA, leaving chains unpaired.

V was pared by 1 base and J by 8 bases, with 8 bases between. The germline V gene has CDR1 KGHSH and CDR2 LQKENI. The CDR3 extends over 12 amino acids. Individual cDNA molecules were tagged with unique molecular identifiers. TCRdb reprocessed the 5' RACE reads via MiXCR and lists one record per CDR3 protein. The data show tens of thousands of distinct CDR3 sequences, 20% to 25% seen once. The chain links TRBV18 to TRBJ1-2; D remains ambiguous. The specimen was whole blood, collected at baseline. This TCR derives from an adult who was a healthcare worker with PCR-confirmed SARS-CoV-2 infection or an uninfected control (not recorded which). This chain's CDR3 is CASSPREGGYTF. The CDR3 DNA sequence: TGTGCCAGCTCACCACGGGAAGGCGGCTACACCTTC.